The entry below describes one TCR beta chain. Isolated RNA was reverse transcribed into cDNA used as the sequencing template. Profiled with immunoSEQ multiplex PCR; TCRdb holds only in-frame clones, not every one. The table lists roughly 280,000 clones, 60% of them singletons. This record belongs to a study of CD8+ T cells in alopecia areata. Study information: Tofacitinib ran for 6 to 18 months before 6 months off drug.

The ends were cut back, 2 bases at V and 6 bases at J, with 14 bases in the middle. This CDR3 comprises 13 residues. Germline V lookup: CDR1 GTSNPN, CDR2 SVGIG (reference sequence). Noted treatment: oral pan-JAK inhibitor, 5-10 mg twice daily. The receptor's source is a human donor with alopecia areata. The material was CD4+ T cells sorted from blood, obtained around week 53, from a patient treated with tofacitinib. The rearrangement joins TRBV30 to TRBJ2-7; D unclear. The CDR3 loop is CAWSHVHHGEQYF. The DNA of the CDR3 is TGTGCCTGGAGTCACGTCCATCATGGCGAGCAGTACTTC.